The 11 T cell receptor beta chains below all came from one sample that was sequenced in a study of T cell responses to AZD1222 COVID-19 vaccine (dated by TCRdb to the early 2020s). The time point label of this sample denotes: about 28 days (+/-7) after the second vaccine dose. Libraries were made using the immunoSEQ multiplex PCR assay. TCRdb took this table from immuneACCESS and kept in-frame rearrangements with V and J called. Such tables lack part of the clones; where checked against another copy, unresolved V genes explain under half of the gap, and the rest is unexplained. For this sample there are 90,000 to 100,000 clones; roughly 90% appear just once. Of the sample, approximately 16% falls within the top ten clones. Sequenced material: peripheral blood, taken 28 days after the second AZD1222 dose. These receptors were collected from an adult who received the AZD1222 COVID-19 vaccine.

This clone was seen once. The CDR3 region is CASLERGNTDTQYF. CDR3 bases: TGTGCCAGCCTGGAGCGGGGAAACACAGATACGCAGTATTTT. The V call is TRBV6-5, the J call TRBJ2-3; 7 bases are a match to TRBD2. This CDR3 comprises 14 residues. Germline V gene lookup returns CDR1 MNHEY and CDR2 SVGAGI. Germline trimming cut 8 bases from V and 2 bases from J; bases unmatched to any gene: 7.

This sequence joins TRBV11-2 and TRBJ2-7; D not certain. CDR3 length equals 14 residues. The V gene lost 0 bases and the J gene lost 3 bases, with 9 bases spanning the gap. Germline V CDR1 and CDR2: SGHAT, FQNNGV. CDR3 sequence: CASSLDRIDYEQYF. CDR3 nucleotide sequence: TGTGCCAGCAGCTTAGATCGGATAGACTACGAGCAGTACTTC.

The rearrangement joins TRBV4-2 to TRBJ2-4; the D gene is possibly TRBD1 (5 bases). Germline CDR1 reads LGHNA; CDR2 reads YNFKEQ. V lost 0 bases and J lost 11, with 17 bases in between. The CDR3 has 15 residues. DNA for the CDR3: TGTGCCAGCAGCCAAGACGCAGGGTGGACGGCATTTCAGTACTTC. The encoded protein is CASSQDAGWTAFQYF.

This chain uses TRBV2 with TRBJ2-7, with 9 bases fitting TRBD1. Germline values: CDR1 SNHLY, CDR2 FYNNEI. There are 17 residues in the CDR3. Trimming removed 9 bases from V and 3 bases from J; junction bases left unmatched: 18. The CDR3 nucleotides read TGTGCCAGTTACACTTTCCCGGGACAGGGAGGATTCTACGAGCAGTACTTC. It specifies CASYTFPGQGGFYEQYF.

The V gene is TRBV7-3, the J gene TRBJ2-1, with 8 nucleotides matching TRBD2. CDR1 and CDR2 from the germline V gene are SGHTA and FQGTGA. The CDR3 loop spans 15 amino acids. Trimming cost V 5 bases and J 6 bases; bases outside gene matches: 9. CDR3: CASSTRTSPLNEQFF. The CDR3 DNA reads as TGTGCCAGCAGCACCCGGACTAGCCCCCTCAATGAGCAGTTCTTC.

The J gene is TRBJ1-1, the V gene TRBV28, with 9 nucleotides matching TRBD1. Germline V lookup: CDR1 MDHEN, CDR2 SYDVKM. The ends lost 6 bases at V and 1 base at J; junction bases unmatched: 6. The CDR3 loop spans 15 amino acids. DNA for the CDR3: TGTGCCAGCAGGGAGGGACAGGGCCCGAACACTGAAGCTTTCTTT. This sequence encodes CASREGQGPNTEAFF.

V and J are TRBV5-1 and TRBJ2-4; the match to TRBD2 covers 8 bases. Looked up from germline, CDR1 is SGHRS and CDR2 is YFSETQ. This CDR3 spans 17 amino acids. V was pared by 1 base and J by 3 bases, with 9 bases of the junction left unmatched. The chain's CDR3 is CASSLYSGRAYKNIQYF. CDR3 sequence (DNA): TGCGCCAGCAGCTTGTACAGCGGGAGAGCCTACAAAAACATTCAGTACTTC.

To note about this clone: This sample also contains other DNA sequences that code for the same CDR3. The CDR3 is CASSPPAGYGYTF. For the CDR3, the DNA is TGTGCCAGCTCACCACCCGCGGGTTATGGCTACACCTTC. The chain couples TRBV18 to TRBJ1-2; unclear D gene. Germline V gene lookup returns CDR1 KGHSH and CDR2 LQKENI. The CDR3 has 13 amino acids. Trimming pared 0 bases from V and 5 bases from J, leaving 7 bases between.

This chain links TRBV4-1 with TRBJ2-2, with D perhaps TRBD1 or TRBD2 (5 bases each). CDR3 length: 16 residues. Trimming removed 5 bases at V and 4 bases at J, with 17 bases between. Germline V gene data show CDR1 as MGHRA and CDR2 as YSYEKL. CDR3 bases: TGCGCCAGCAGCTGGGGGTATTCGTTGGCCACCGGGGAGCTGTTTTTT. This translates into CASSWGYSLATGELFF.

This clone was seen just once. V gene TRBV28 combines with J gene TRBJ1-5; no clear D gene. Trimming pared 6 bases from V and 4 bases from J, leaving 13 bases between. Germline V lookup: CDR1 MDHEN, CDR2 SYDVKM. The CDR3 spans 14 residues. CDR3 DNA sequence: TGTGCCAGCAGCTTAGGACGGGCAAATCAGCCCCAGCATTTT. Protein sequence: CASSLGRANQPQHF.

The chain employs TRBV7-8 and TRBJ1-1; 8 bases line up with TRBD1. Per the germline V gene, CDR1 is SGHVS and CDR2 is FQNEAQ. This CDR3 has 17 residues. V shed 0 bases, J shed 0 bases, and the junction held 6 bases outside the gene matches. The DNA for the CDR3 is TGTGCCAGCAGCTTAGCTGGGACAGGCGTCATGAACACTGAAGCTTTCTTT. This gives the protein CASSLAGTGVMNTEAFF.